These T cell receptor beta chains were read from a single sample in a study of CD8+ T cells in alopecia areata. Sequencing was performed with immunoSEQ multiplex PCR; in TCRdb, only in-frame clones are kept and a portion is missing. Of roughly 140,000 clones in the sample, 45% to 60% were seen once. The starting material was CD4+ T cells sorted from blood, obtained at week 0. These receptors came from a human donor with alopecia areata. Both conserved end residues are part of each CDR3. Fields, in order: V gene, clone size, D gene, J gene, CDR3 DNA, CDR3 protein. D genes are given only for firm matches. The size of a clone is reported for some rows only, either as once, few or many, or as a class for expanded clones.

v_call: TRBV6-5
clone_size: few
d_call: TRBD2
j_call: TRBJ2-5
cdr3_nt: TGTGCCAGCAGTTCAATTAGCGGGAGCCTTGGGACCCAGTACTTC
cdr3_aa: CASSSISGSLGTQYF

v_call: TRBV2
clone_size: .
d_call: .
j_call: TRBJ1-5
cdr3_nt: TGTGCCAGCAGTGGCCAGGGGAGCAATCAGCCCCAGCATTTT
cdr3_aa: CASSGQGSNQPQHF

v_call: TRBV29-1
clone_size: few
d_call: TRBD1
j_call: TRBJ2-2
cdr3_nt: TGCAGCGTTGACTCGGACAGGCCGAACACCGGGGAGCTGTTTTTT
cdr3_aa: CSVDSDRPNTGELFF

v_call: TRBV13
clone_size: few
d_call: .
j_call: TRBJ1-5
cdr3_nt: TGTGCCAGCAGCAAAGGACGGGATGGTCAGCCCCAGCATTTT
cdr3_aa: CASSKGRDGQPQHF

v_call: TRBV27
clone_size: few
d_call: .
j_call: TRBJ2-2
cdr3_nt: TGTGCCAGCAGTTTTCGCTGGCGGGGGCAGAACACCGGGGAGCTGTTTTTT
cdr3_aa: CASSFRWRGQNTGELFF

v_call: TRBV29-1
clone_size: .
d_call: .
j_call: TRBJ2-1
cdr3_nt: TGCAGCGTTGGGGGACGGAGCTCCTACAATGAGCAGTTCTTC
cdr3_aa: CSVGGRSSYNEQFF

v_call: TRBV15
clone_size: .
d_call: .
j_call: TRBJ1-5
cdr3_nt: TGTGCCACCAGCAGAGACATACAGGGATATCAGCCCCAGCATTTT
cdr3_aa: CATSRDIQGYQPQHF

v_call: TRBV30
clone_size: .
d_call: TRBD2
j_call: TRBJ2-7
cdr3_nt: TGTGCCTGGAGGGACCTAGCGGTTAGCTCCTACGAGCAGTACTTC
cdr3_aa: CAWRDLAVSSYEQYF

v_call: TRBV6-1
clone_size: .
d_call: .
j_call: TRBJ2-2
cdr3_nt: TGTGCCAGCAGTGAAGCGCTTGCAGGGACCACCGGGGAGCTGTTTTTT
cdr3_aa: CASSEALAGTTGELFF

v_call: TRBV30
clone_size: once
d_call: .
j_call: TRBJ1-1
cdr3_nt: TGTGCCTGCTCCCCCGGTAGTAGCACTGAAGCTTTCTTT
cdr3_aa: CACSPGSSTEAFF

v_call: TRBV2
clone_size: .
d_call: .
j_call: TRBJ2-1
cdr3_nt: TGTGCCAGCAGTGAAGCGGGAGCGGGTGAGCAGTTCTTC
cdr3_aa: CASSEAGAGEQFF

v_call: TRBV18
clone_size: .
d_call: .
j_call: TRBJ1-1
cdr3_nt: TGTGCCAGCTCACCACCCACAGGACGGGGGCAATTTGCTTTCTTT
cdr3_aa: CASSPPTGRGQFAFF

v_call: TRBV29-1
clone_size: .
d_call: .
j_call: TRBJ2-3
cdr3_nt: TGCAGCGTTGAAGATCAGAAGGATACGCAGTATTTT
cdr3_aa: CSVEDQKDTQYF

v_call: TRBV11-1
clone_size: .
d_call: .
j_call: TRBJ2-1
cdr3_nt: TGTGCCAGCAGCCCAGGCTATGTCAATGAGCAGTTCTTC
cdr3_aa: CASSPGYVNEQFF

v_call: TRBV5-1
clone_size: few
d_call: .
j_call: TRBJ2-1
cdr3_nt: TGCGCCAGCAGCTCGAGACAGGTTCCTTTCTCCTACAATGAGCAGTTCTTC
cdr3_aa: CASSSRQVPFSYNEQFF

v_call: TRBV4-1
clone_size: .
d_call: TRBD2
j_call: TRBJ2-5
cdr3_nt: TGCGCCAGCAGGCGCGGACTAGCGGGAGACCCCGGGAAAGAGACCCAGTACTTC
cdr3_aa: CASRRGLAGDPGKETQYF

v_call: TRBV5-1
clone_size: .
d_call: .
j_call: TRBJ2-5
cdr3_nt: TGCGCCAGCAGCTTGGGTCTCGGCCCAGAGACCCAGTACTTC
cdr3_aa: CASSLGLGPETQYF

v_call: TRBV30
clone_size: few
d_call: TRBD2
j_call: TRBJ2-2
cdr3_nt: TGTGCCTGGAGTGTACGAGGGAGGGTCACCGGGGAGCTGTTTTTT
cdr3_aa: CAWSVRGRVTGELFF

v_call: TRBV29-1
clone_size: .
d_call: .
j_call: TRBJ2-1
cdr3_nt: TGCAGCGGGGACCGTCGGGATGAGCAGTTCTTC
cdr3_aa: CSGDRRDEQFF

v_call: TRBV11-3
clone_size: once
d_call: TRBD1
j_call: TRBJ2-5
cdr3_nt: TGTGCCAGCAGAGGGGGCGACGGGACCCAGTACTTC
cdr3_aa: CASRGGDGTQYF

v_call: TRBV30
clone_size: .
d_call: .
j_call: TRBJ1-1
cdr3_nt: TGTGCCTGGAAAGACAGGACTGAAGCTTTCTTT
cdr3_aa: CAWKDRTEAFF

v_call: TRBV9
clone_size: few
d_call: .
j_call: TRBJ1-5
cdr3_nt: TGTGCCAGCAGCGTAGATGGGGCGCCGGATCAGCCCCAGCATTTT
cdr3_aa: CASSVDGAPDQPQHF

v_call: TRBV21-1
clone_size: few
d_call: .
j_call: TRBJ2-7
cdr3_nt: TGTGCCAGCAGCAAGCCAAGGACACACTACGAGCAGTACTTC
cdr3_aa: CASSKPRTHYEQYF

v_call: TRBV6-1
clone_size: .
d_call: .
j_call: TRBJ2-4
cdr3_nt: TGTGCCAGCAGTGAGTGGGACTGGAAAAACATTCAGTACTTC
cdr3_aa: CASSEWDWKNIQYF

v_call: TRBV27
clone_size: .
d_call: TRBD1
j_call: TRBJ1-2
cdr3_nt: TGTGCCAGCAGTTTATCGTTTCAACAGGGGGCGCGGGGCTATGGCTACACCTTC
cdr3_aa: CASSLSFQQGARGYGYTF

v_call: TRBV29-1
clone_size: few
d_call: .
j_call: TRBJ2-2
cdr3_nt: TGCAGCGTTAGGGCGAAAGGAGTCTACACCGGGGAGCTGTTTTTT
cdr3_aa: CSVRAKGVYTGELFF

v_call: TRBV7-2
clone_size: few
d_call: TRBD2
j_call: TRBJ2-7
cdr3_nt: TGTGCCAGCAGCTCGCAGCGGGAGTCGTACGAGCAGTACTTC
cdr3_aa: CASSSQRESYEQYF

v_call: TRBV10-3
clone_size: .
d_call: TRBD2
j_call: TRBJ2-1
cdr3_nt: TGTGCCATCAGGGCGCGTGCGGGAGGGGGTCATGAGCAGTTCTTC
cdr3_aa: CAIRARAGGGHEQFF

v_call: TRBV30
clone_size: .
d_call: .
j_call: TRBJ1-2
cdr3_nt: TGTGCCTGGAGATCTGGGAGGGGAGGCTACACCTTC
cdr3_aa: CAWRSGRGGYTF

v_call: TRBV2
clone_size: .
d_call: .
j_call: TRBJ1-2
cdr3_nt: TGTGCCAGCAGTCCTCCGAGGGAGAGTAACTATGGCTACACCTTC
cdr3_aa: CASSPPRESNYGYTF

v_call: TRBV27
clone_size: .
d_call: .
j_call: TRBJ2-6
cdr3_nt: TGTGCCAGCAGTCCGGAAATCAGCTCTGGGGCCAACGTCCTGACTTTC
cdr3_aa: CASSPEISSGANVLTF

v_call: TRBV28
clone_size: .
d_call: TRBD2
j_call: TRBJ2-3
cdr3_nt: TGTGCCAGCAGTTTAGGGACTAGCGGGGCAGATACGCAGTATTTT
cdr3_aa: CASSLGTSGADTQYF

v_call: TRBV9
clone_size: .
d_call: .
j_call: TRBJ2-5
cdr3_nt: TGTGCCAGCAGCGTAGATGAAGAGACCCAGTACTTC
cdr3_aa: CASSVDEETQYF

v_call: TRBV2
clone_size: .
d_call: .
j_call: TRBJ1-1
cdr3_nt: TGTGCCAGCAGTGCCCAGGGCTCGGTGAACACTGAAGCTTTCTTT
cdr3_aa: CASSAQGSVNTEAFF

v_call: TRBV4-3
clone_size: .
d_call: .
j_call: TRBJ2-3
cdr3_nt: TGCGCCAGCAGCTACCGTTCCGTCGCAGATACGCAGTATTTT
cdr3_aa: CASSYRSVADTQYF

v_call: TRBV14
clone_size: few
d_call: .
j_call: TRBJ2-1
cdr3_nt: TGTGCCAGCAGCCAGATAGGACTGGTCTACAATGAGCAGTTCTTC
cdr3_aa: CASSQIGLVYNEQFF

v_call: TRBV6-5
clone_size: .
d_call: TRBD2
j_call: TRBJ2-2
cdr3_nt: TGTGCCAGCACCTCGGGAGGGCCAGACACCGGGGAGCTGTTTTTT
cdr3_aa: CASTSGGPDTGELFF

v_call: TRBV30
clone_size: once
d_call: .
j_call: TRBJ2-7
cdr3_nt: TGTGCCTGGAGGAAGGACAGTGGTCGGACCGGGCAGTACTTC
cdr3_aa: CAWRKDSGRTGQYF

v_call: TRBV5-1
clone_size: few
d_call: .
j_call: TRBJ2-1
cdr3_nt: TGCGCCAGCAGCTTGGCCTGGGGGGACCTAGCAAATGAGCAGTTCTTC
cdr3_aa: CASSLAWGDLANEQFF

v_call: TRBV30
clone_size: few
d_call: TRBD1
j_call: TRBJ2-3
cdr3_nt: TGTGCCTGGGGGACGGGACAGTCCACAGATACGCAGTATTTT
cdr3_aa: CAWGTGQSTDTQYF

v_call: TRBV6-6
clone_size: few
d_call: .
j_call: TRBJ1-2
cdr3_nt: TGTGCCAGCACCCCGGGGCAGTATGGCTACACCTTC
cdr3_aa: CASTPGQYGYTF

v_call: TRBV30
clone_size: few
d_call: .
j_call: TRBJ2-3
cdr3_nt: TGTGCCTGGAGTTTGACAACAGATACGCAGTATTTT
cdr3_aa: CAWSLTTDTQYF

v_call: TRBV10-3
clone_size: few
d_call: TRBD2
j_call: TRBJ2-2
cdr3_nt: TGTGCCATCAGTGAGTCTTTGACTAGCGGGAGCGACACCGGGGAGCTGTTTTTT
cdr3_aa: CAISESLTSGSDTGELFF

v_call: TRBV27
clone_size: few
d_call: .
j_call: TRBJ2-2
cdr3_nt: TGTGCCAGCAGAACCCGGGACACCATCACCGGGGAGCTGTTTTTT
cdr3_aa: CASRTRDTITGELFF

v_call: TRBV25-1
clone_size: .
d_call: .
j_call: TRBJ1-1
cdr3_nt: TGTGCCAGCAGTGATTCAACAGGGCGGGACACTGAAGCTTTCTTT
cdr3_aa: CASSDSTGRDTEAFF

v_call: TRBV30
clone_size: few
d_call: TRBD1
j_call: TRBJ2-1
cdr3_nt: TGTGCCAGCGACAGGGGTTCCTACAATGAGCAGTTCTTC
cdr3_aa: CASDRGSYNEQFF

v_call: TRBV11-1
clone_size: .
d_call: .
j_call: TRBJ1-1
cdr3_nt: TGTGCCAGCAGCTTAGGGCGGACAGTGAGGAGTGAAGCTTTCTTT
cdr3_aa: CASSLGRTVRSEAFF

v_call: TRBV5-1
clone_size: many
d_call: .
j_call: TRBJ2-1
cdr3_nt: TGCGCCAGCAGCTTGGAGGCTAGCGTAGGACTCAATGAGCAGTTCTTC
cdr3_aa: CASSLEASVGLNEQFF

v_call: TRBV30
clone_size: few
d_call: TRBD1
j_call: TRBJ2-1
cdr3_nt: TGTGCCTGGAGTGTTCCGACAGGGGCCTACAATGAGCAGTTCTTC
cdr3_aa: CAWSVPTGAYNEQFF

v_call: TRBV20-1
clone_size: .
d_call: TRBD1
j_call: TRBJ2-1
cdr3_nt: TGCAGTGCTTCGGACAGGGGTGAGCAGTTCTTC
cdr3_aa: CSASDRGEQFF

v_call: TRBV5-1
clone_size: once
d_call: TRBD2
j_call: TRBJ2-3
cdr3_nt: TGCGCCAGCAAGAGCGGGGATGCCACAGATACGCAGTATTTT
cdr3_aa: CASKSGDATDTQYF

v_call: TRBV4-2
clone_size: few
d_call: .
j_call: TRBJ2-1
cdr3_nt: TGTGCCAGCAGCCAAGATTCGGCTAGGTCCTACAATGAGCAGTTCTTC
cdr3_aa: CASSQDSARSYNEQFF

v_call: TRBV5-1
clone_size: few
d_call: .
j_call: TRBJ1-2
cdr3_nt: TGCGCCAGCAGCTCGAACACAGGGAGTTCTGGCTACACCTTC
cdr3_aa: CASSSNTGSSGYTF

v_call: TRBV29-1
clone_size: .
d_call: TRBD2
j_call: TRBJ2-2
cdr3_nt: TGCAGCGTCTCCCGACTAGCGGGAGGCCCCGGGGAGCTGTTTTTT
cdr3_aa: CSVSRLAGGPGELFF

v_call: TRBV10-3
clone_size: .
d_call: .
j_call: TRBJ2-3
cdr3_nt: TGTGCCATCAGACACGAGGCTGGCACAGATACGCAGTATTTT
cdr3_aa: CAIRHEAGTDTQYF

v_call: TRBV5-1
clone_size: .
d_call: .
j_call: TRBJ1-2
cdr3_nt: TGCGCCAGCAGCCAGGACAGCAACTATGGCTACACCTTC
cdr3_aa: CASSQDSNYGYTF

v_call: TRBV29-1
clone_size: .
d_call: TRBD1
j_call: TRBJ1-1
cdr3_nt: TGCAGCGTTGAAGGGGGACAGGCCACATCTGAAGCTTTCTTT
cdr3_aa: CSVEGGQATSEAFF

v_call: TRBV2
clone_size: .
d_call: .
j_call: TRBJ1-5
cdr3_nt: TGTGCCAGCTCGGGGAATAATCAGCCCCAGCATTTT
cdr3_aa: CASSGNNQPQHF

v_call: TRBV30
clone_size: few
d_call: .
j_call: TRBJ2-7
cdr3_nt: TGTGCCTGGAGTGTAGGACAAGGGAGGCCTTCCTACGAGCAGTACTTC
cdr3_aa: CAWSVGQGRPSYEQYF

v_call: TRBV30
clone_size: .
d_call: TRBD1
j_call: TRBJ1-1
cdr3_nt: TGTGCCTGGAGACCGACCCCCGGGACAGGGGACACTGAAGCTTTCTTT
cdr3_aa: CAWRPTPGTGDTEAFF